The source of this T cell receptor beta chain is a study of Ad26.COV2.S vaccination and SARS-CoV-2 variants. As for the study in general: Donor was in the COV1001 Ad26.COV2.S trial arm.

In regard to this clone: Its antigen is not identified.

Documented treatment: some 20 received Ad26.COV2.S at low or high dose, single or two shots; several received placebo; per-sample allocation not given. Samples analyzed were those drawn on day 63 after the first vaccine or placebo injection. Within Boston, the person who donated was an adult of 18-55 years. Germline V gene lookup returns CDR1 MNHEY and CDR2 SMNVEV (reference sequence). The V and J ends lost 7 bases and 4 bases respectively, with 11 bases between them. This CDR3 contains 12 residues. Study-wide results and limits: Participants given vaccine showed non-spike TCR breadth similar to that of placebo recipients. Estimates derived from TCR breadth and depth analyses may have underestimated total T cell responses.

The protocol was immunoSEQ multiplex PCR, while the TCRdb copy is restricted to in-frame clones and leaves out a portion. Of around 270,000 clones listed, roughly 89% are singletons. V is TRBV27 and J is TRBJ2-7; D might be TRBD2 (5 bases). The source material was peripheral blood, sampled in a trial of Ad26.COV2.S vaccine versus placebo. The sequence came from a person aged 18-65 years who received the Ad26.COV2.S COVID-19 vaccine or a placebo. In DNA form, the CDR3 reads TGTGCCAGCAATTACTCGGGATACGAGCAGTACTTC. It yields the protein CASNYSGYEQYF.